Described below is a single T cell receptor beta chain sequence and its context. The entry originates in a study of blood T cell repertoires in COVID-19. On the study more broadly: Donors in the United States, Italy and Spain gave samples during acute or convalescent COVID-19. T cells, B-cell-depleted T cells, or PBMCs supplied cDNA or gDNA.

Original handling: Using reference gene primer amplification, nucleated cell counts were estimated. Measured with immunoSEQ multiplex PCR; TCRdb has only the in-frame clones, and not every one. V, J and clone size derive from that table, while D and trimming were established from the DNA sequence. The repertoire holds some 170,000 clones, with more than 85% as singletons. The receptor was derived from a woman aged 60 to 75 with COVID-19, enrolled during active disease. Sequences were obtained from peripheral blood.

The CDR3: CASSYRGADTQYF. The CDR3, as DNA: TGTGCCAGCAGTTACCGGGGGGCAGATACGCAGTATTTT. The rearrangement uses TRBV6-5 and TRBJ2-3; 7 bases line up with TRBD2. V lost 2 bases, J lost 4 bases, and 0 bases stayed unmatched. The CDR3 runs 13 residues. Germline values: CDR1 MNHEY, CDR2 SVGAGI.